The 27 T cell receptor beta chains below all came from one sample that was sequenced in a study of Graves' ophthalmopathy and Graves' hyperthyroidism. Researchers took RNA transcripts and amplified TCR beta CDR3 regions from them. HTBI primers were employed in first-round RT-PCR, then a second-round multiplex PCR followed. MiXCR was run by TCRdb on the multiplex PCR reads, yielding one entry per CDR3 protein. The table shows more than 550,000 distinct CDR3 sequences, with about 38% occurring only once. The sequenced material came from peripheral blood. All receptors come from an adult man with Graves' ophthalmopathy.

CDR3 residues: CASTPVVFRGGYTF. In DNA, the CDR3 is TGTGCCAGCACCCCGGTCGTCTTTAGAGGTGGCTACACCTTC. This chain links TRBV12-3 or TRBV12-4 with TRBJ1-2; D unclear. The CDR3 runs to 14 residues. Trimming removed 7 bases at V and 7 bases at J, with 19 bases between.

This clonotype showed up just a few times. The gene calls are TRBV6-6 and TRBJ2-6, with 7 bases identical to TRBD1. The CDR3 sequence is 16 residues long. Germline assignment: CDR1 MNHNY and CDR2 SVGAGI (reference sequence). The V segment lost 2 bases and the J segment 4 bases; nucleotides outside the gene matches: 5. The CDR3 DNA sequence: TGTGCCAGCAGTTACCCCACAGGGGCAGGGGCCAACGTCCTGACTTTC. It is translated as CASSYPTGAGANVLTF.

The chain combines TRBV25-1 with TRBJ1-2; D is uncertain. Deletions cut 4 bases from V and 2 bases from J, with 14 bases between. Looked up from germline, CDR1 is MGHDK and CDR2 is SYGVNS. The CDR3 is 15 residues long. DNA of the CDR3: TGTGCCAGCAGTGCTAGAGGGCAAATGAACTATGGCTACACCTTC. It yields the protein CASSARGQMNYGYTF.

This clonotype was seen repeatedly, ten times or more. The chain carries TRBV24-1 and TRBJ1-2; D may be TRBD1 (5 bases). V lost 7 bases and J 3 bases, leaving 11 bases between the germline ends. The CDR3 has 13 amino acids. CDR1 KGHDR and CDR2 SFDVKD come from the germline V gene. In nucleotides, the CDR3 is TGTGCCACCAGCAGGGAATTCGACTATGGCTACACCTTC. Amino acid sequence: CATSREFDYGYTF.

The chain combines TRBV6-5 with TRBJ1-2, with 8 bases lining up with TRBD1. Germline-derived CDR1 and CDR2 are MNHEY and SVGAGI. The CDR3 has 14 residues. V gave up 8 bases and J gave up 7 bases; unmatched junction bases: 12. CDR3 loop: CASLPQGAESGYTF. The CDR3 region has the DNA TGTGCCAGCCTCCCCCAGGGGGCAGAGAGTGGCTACACCTTC.

This rearrangement joins TRBV7-3 to TRBJ2-3; no clear D. CDR1 and CDR2 from the germline V gene are SGHTA and FQGTGA. CDR3 length equals 16 residues. Trimming shortened V by 2 bases and J by 2 bases, and 14 bases separated the two germline ends. The CDR3 is CASSLGAVPATDTQYF. The CDR3 DNA is TGTGCCAGCAGCTTAGGTGCGGTCCCCGCCACAGATACGCAGTATTTT.

V and J are TRBV9 and TRBJ1-1; D possibly corresponds to TRBD1 (6 bases). This CDR3 is built from 14 residues. CDR1 is SGDLS and CDR2 is YYNGEE in the germline V gene. Trimming left V 4 bases short and J 7 bases short, with 17 bases between. This CDR3 reads CASSRGAAVGEAFF. The DNA of the CDR3 is TGTGCCAGCAGCCGGGGGGCGGCGGTAGGTGAAGCTTTCTTT.

This chain uses TRBV10-3 with TRBJ1-1; the D gene is possibly TRBD1 (6 bases). The CDR3 is 15 amino acids. The germline gives CDR1 ENHRY, CDR2 SYGVKD. Between the trimmed V and J ends, which lost 6 bases and 0 bases, there was a span of 14 bases. CDR3 sequence reads: CAISPQGNMNTEAFF. DNA of the CDR3: TGTGCCATCAGCCCCCAGGGGAACATGAACACTGAAGCTTTCTTT.

This clonotype was seen many times. This CDR3 reads CASSLARIAGVEEQYF. Here the CDR3 DNA reads TGTGCCAGCAGCTTAGCGAGGATAGCGGGAGTTGAAGAGCAGTACTTC. This sequence joins TRBV7-9 and TRBJ2-7, with 9 bases fitting TRBD2. The CDR3 is 16 amino acids. Per germline, CDR1 SEHNR and CDR2 FQNEAQ (reference sequence). V shed 0 bases, J shed 7 bases, and the junction held 10 bases outside the gene matches.

This clonotype was seen more than once but under ten times. J is TRBJ1-5 and V is TRBV7-9; D might be TRBD1 (5 bases). The germline gives CDR1 SEHNR, CDR2 FQNEAQ (reference sequence). V was clipped by 8 bases and J by 0 bases, with 8 bases between them. This CDR3 has 13 residues. DNA of the CDR3: TGTGCCAGCGGGGGGTATAGCAATCAGCCCCAGCATTTT. Its protein product is CASGGYSNQPQHF.

Regarding this clonotype: This sequence may be a read error, since a much larger clone differs from it by one base. The chain recombines TRBV7-9 with TRBJ2-2, with 11 bases lining up with TRBD2. Germline CDR1 SEHNR, CDR2 FQNEAQ (reference sequence). The CDR3 is 16 amino acids. CDR3 amino acids: CASSDLLAGATGELLF. Written as DNA, the CDR3 is TGTGCCAGCAGCGATCTACTAGCGGGAGCAACCGGGGAGCTGCTTTTT.

This clonotype was detected ten times or more. CDR3 loop: CASSEREETQYF. CDR3 sequence (DNA): TGTGCCAGCAGTGAAAGAGAAGAGACCCAGTACTTC. The rearrangement joins TRBV6-1 to TRBJ2-5; no firm D call. V gave up 2 bases and J gave up 3 bases, with 4 bases separating them. From germline, CDR1 is MNHNS and CDR2 SASEGT. The CDR3 is 12 residues long.

This clonotype turned up a few times. CDR3 nucleotide sequence: TGTGCCAGCAGGGGCGGAATCACAGGGTACCACGAGCAGTACTTC. Translation gives CASRGGITGYHEQYF. The chain joins TRBV2 to TRBJ2-7; maybe TRBD1 (6 bases). The CDR3 extends over 15 amino acids. Germline CDR1 SNHLY, CDR2 FYNNEI. The V end was cut by 6 bases, the J end by 5 bases, with 20 bases between.

The V gene is TRBV29-1, the J gene TRBJ2-5; 12 bases agree with TRBD2. With V trimmed by 5 bases and J by 5 bases, 6 bases remained unmatched. The length of the CDR3 is 14 residues. Germline values: CDR1 SQVTM, CDR2 ANQGSEA. CDR3 amino acids: CSVSWTSGAETQYF. In DNA form, the CDR3 reads TGCAGCGTTTCTTGGACTAGCGGGGCGGAGACCCAGTACTTC.

Turning to this clonotype: Possible read error: a much larger clone is one base away. The CDR3 sequence: CASSFRTIFYGYTF. In DNA, the CDR3 is TGTGCCAGCAGTTTCCGAACCATTTTCTATGGCTACACCTTC. This chain connects TRBV25-1 to TRBJ1-2, with unresolved D. Trimming removed 5 bases at V and 4 bases at J, with 14 bases between. The CDR3 length is 14 residues. CDR1 and CDR2 (germline): MGHDK, SYGVNS.

The chain employs TRBV7-8 and TRBJ1-2; TRBD1 is a possible D gene (6 bases). Trimming cost V 1 base and J 5 bases, with 14 bases left between them. CDR1 and CDR2 from the germline V gene are SGHVS and FQNEAQ. The length of the CDR3 is 15 residues. CDR3 in amino acids: CASSLVGGATYGYTF. The CDR3 DNA reads TGTGCCAGCAGCTTAGTCGGGGGGGCTACATATGGCTACACCTTC.

This chain connects TRBV4-1 to TRBJ2-7; D unclear. The V end lost 3 bases, the J end lost 1 base, and 13 bases lay between the germline ends. This CDR3 is built from 15 residues. Per the germline V gene, CDR1 is MGHRA and CDR2 is YSYEKL. This CDR3 reads CASSHRPIGSYEQYF. The CDR3 DNA is TGCGCCAGCAGCCATCGACCCATTGGATCCTACGAGCAGTACTTC.

This clonotype occurred a few times. Compared with germline, one end of the junction differs, possibly owing to a read error. The chain recombines TRBV7-9 with TRBJ2-7, with TRBD1 identical over 9 bases. In germline, CDR1 is SEHNR, CDR2 FQNEAQ (reference sequence). The length of the CDR3 is 15 residues. DNA for the CDR3: TGCGCCAGCAGCCCGGCGGGACAGGGCTCCTACGAGCAGTACTTC. Its translation: CASSPAGQGSYEQYF.

To note about this clonotype: This sequence may be a read error, since a much larger clone differs from it by one base. The chain has TRBV29-1 and TRBJ2-7; D may match TRBD1 or TRBD2 (7 bases each). The germline V gene has CDR1 SQVTM and CDR2 ANQGSEA. The CDR3 loop spans 13 amino acids. The CDR3, as DNA: TGCAGCGGGGGGGGGACAGCCTCCTACGAGCAGTGCTTC. This sequence encodes CSGGGTASYEQCF.

This clonotype turned up a few times. This chain links TRBV6-5 with TRBJ2-2; D is perhaps TRBD1 or TRBD2 (6 bases each). Germline values: CDR1 MNHEY, CDR2 SVGAGI. V was cut by 2 bases and J by 4 bases, with 11 bases left in between. This CDR3 comprises 15 residues. This CDR3 is CASSYRGRVTGELFF. The CDR3 DNA follows: TGTGCCAGCAGTTACCGGGGGCGGGTCACCGGGGAGCTGTTTTTT.

The gene calls are TRBV2 and TRBJ1-5; D remains ambiguous. V dropped 5 bases and J dropped 1 base, with 12 bases sitting between them. Germline loops: CDR1 SNHLY, CDR2 FYNNEI. CDR3 length: 15 residues. The CDR3 region is CASSLSFQSNQPQHF. The CDR3 region has the DNA TGTGCCAGCAGTTTATCGTTCCAGAGCAATCAGCCCCAGCATTTT.

This clonotype occurred many times. The chain couples TRBV20-1 to TRBJ1-2; unclear D gene. V lost 2 bases to trimming and J lost 8 bases, with 15 bases between them. The CDR3 extends over 13 amino acids. From germline, CDR1 is DFQATT and CDR2 SNEGSKA (reference sequence). CDR3 protein: CSARIIPKRGYTF. CDR3 nucleotides: TGCAGTGCTAGAATTATCCCTAAGCGGGGCTACACCTTC.

The chain has TRBV10-3 and TRBJ1-6; D ambiguous. Trimming shortened V by 2 bases and J by 10 bases, and 12 bases separated the two germline ends. In germline, CDR1 is ENHRY, CDR2 SYGVKD. The CDR3 is made up of 14 amino acids. CDR3 bases: TGTGCCATCAGTGAGCCGACCCGGCGATCACCCCTCCACTTT. This translates into CAISEPTRRSPLHF.

This clonotype was picked up many times. V is TRBV2 and J is TRBJ1-1, with D uncertain. The CDR3 contains 11 residues. V gave up 6 bases and J gave up 4 bases, with 6 bases separating them. The germline gives CDR1 SNHLY, CDR2 FYNNEI. The CDR3 bases are TGTGCCAGCAGGCGGGGCACTGAAGCTTTCTTT. Translation gives CASRRGTEAFF.

This sequence joins TRBV4-1 and TRBJ2-7; D is possibly TRBD1 or TRBD2 (5 bases each). Germline V gene lookup returns CDR1 MGHRA and CDR2 YSYEKL. The CDR3 is made up of 15 amino acids. V was pared by 2 bases and J by 1 base, with 12 bases between. The CDR3 bases are TGCGCCAGCAGCCAAAATCCGGGGCTTTCCTACGAGCAGTACTTC. Protein: CASSQNPGLSYEQYF.

The table lists this clonotype with many counts. The genes are TRBV19 and TRBJ1-1, with D perhaps TRBD1 (5 bases). V shed 5 bases and J shed 8 bases, with 15 bases lying between them. The CDR3 spans 13 residues. Germline values: CDR1 LNHDA, CDR2 SQIVND (reference sequence). CDR3 DNA sequence: TGTGCCAGTAGTTCATCAGGGAGATCCGAAGCTTTCTTT. Translated, it gives CASSSSGRSEAFF.

This clonotype was detected ten times or more. The chain uses TRBV10-3 and TRBJ1-1; 7 nucleotides line up with TRBD1. Per the germline V gene, CDR1 is ENHRY and CDR2 is SYGVKD. This CDR3 contains 16 residues. The V segment lost 4 bases and the J segment 4 bases; nucleotides outside the gene matches: 12. In DNA, the CDR3 is TGTGCCATCAGTGCCTCAAGAACTCAGGGGGGCACTGAAGCTTTCTTT. Translation: CAISASRTQGGTEAFF.